One sample yielded the 7 T cell receptor beta chains listed below, sequenced in a study of cytomegalovirus exposure and HLA in healthy donors (dated by TCRdb to 2016 to 2017). The method behind the library was the immunoSEQ multiplex PCR assay. In its TCRdb copy, this immuneACCESS table keeps in-frame sequences only and misses some clones. Where compared with another copy, unresolved V genes explain less than half of these, and the others have no known cause. This sample gives 73,000 or so clones in total; 90% to 95% of them show up just once. The ten largest clones add up to approximately 3% of the sample. Sequencing used PBMCs. The source is a woman aged 18-35 years in good health and CMV-seropositive.

The genes are TRBV7-6 and TRBJ1-1; a weak D match, TRBD1 (6 bases). Germline V lookup: CDR1 SGHVS, CDR2 FNYEAQ. This CDR3 is built from 15 residues. Trimming left V 3 bases short and J 1 base short, with 12 bases between. The chain's CDR3 is CASSLTGSGNTEAFF. CDR3 sequence (DNA): TGTGCCAGCAGCTTGACAGGCAGTGGGAACACTGAAGCTTTCTTT.

The rearrangement links TRBV5-6 to TRBJ1-2, with a weak D call TRBD1 (5 bases). V was trimmed by 1 base and J by 0 bases, leaving 10 bases between them. This CDR3 has 15 residues. CDR1 is SGHDT, CDR2 YYEEEE, per germline. This CDR3 is CASSLLHRSNYGYTF. In DNA, the CDR3 is TGTGCCAGCAGCTTGCTCCACAGGTCTAACTATGGCTACACCTTC.

The chain combines TRBV2 with TRBJ1-3; D perhaps matches TRBD1 (6 bases). The V end was cut by 3 bases, the J end by 0 bases, with 12 bases between. CDR1 is SNHLY and CDR2 is FYNNEI in the germline V gene. The length of the CDR3 is 16 residues. The CDR3 nucleotides are TGTGCCAGCAGTGAGCGACAGGCCAGCTCTGGAAACACCATATATTTT. It codes for CASSERQASSGNTIYF.

The chain is built from TRBV5-1 and TRBJ2-3, with D unresolved. The V and J ends lost 2 bases and 9 bases respectively, with 13 bases between them. Germline V gene lookup returns CDR1 SGHRS and CDR2 YFSETQ. The CDR3 is made up of 13 amino acids. The CDR3 reads CASSLGDSYTQYF. For the CDR3, the DNA is TGCGCCAGCAGCTTAGGCGACTCTTACACGCAGTATTTT.

This chain links TRBV7-9 with TRBJ2-7, with TRBD1 identical over 7 bases. The germline gives CDR1 SEHNR, CDR2 FQNEAQ (reference sequence). J gave up 3 bases and V 4 bases, and 12 bases lay outside the gene matches. There are 16 residues in the CDR3. The CDR3 DNA reads as TGTGCCAGCAGCTCTCTTCTTGGGACAGAAATCTACGAGCAGTACTTC. The encoded protein is CASSSLLGTEIYEQYF.

This clone was recorded only once. The chain links TRBV25-1 to TRBJ1-1, with TRBD1 identical over 10 bases. V was pared by 3 bases and J by 6 bases, with 4 bases of the junction left unmatched. This CDR3 has 14 amino acids. Germline CDR1 reads MGHDK; CDR2 reads SYGVNS. CDR3 sequence reads: CASSDGGTGAEAFF. The CDR3 DNA is TGTGCCAGCAGTGATGGCGGGACAGGGGCTGAAGCTTTCTTT.

The chain links TRBV18 to TRBJ2-1, with TRBD2 matching 11 bases. This CDR3 is 19 amino acids long. Trimming removed 1 base from V and 1 base from J; junction bases left unmatched: 9. CDR1 and CDR2 from the germline V gene are KGHSH and LQKENI. Here the CDR3 DNA reads TGTGCCAGCTCACCACGGCTAGCGGGAGGAACCATTTCCTACAATGAGCAGTTCTTC. Protein: CASSPRLAGGTISYNEQFF.